One and the same sample provided the 10 T cell receptor beta chains below, sequenced in a study of blood T cell repertoires in COVID-19. Produced via immunoSEQ multiplex PCR; TCRdb's table is partial and in-frame only. The sample holds approximately 70,000 clones, around 90% seen once. Sample: peripheral blood. These TCRs come from a human donor in a cohort sampled during active COVID-19.

V usage is TRBV30 and J usage is TRBJ1-2, with TRBD1 identical over 7 bases. Per germline, CDR1 GTSNPN and CDR2 SVGIG (reference sequence). With V trimmed by 3 bases and J by 1 base, 5 bases remained unmatched. The CDR3 is 14 residues long. CDR3 sequence (DNA): TGTGCCTGGAGCCGGGACAGTAATAACTATGGCTACACCTTC. Its translation: CAWSRDSNNYGYTF.

The chain is built from TRBV4-2 and TRBJ2-1; D gene ambiguous. Trimming took 0 bases from V and 6 from J, leaving 6 bases between them. The CDR3 has 13 residues. Germline lookup yields CDR1 LGHNA and CDR2 YNFKEQ. This CDR3 reads CASSQDSGNEQFF. The CDR3 DNA sequence: TGTGCCAGCAGCCAAGATTCCGGCAATGAGCAGTTCTTC.

J is TRBJ2-7 and V is TRBV11-2, with D unresolved. The CDR3 loop spans 15 amino acids. Trimming pared 3 bases from V and 4 bases from J, leaving 16 bases between. CDR1 is SGHAT and CDR2 is FQNNGV in the germline V gene. This CDR3 reads CASSFQWATLYEQYF. The CDR3 DNA follows: TGTGCCAGCAGCTTCCAGTGGGCGACCCTTTACGAGCAGTACTTC.

The CDR3 spells CASSTSGASYEQYF. The DNA of the CDR3 is TGTGCCAGCAGTACTAGCGGGGCCTCCTACGAGCAGTACTTC. The chain couples TRBV7-9 to TRBJ2-7, with 10 bases matching TRBD2. Germline values: CDR1 SEHNR, CDR2 FQNEAQ (reference sequence). The trim removed 6 bases at V and 0 bases at J, leaving 2 bases unmatched. This CDR3 region has 14 residues. Full variable domain (outside the CDR3, taken from reference TRBV7-9 and TRBJ2-7): DTGVSQNPRHKITKRGQNVTFRCDPISEHNRLYWYRQTLGQGPEFLTYFQNEAQLEKSRLLSDRFSAERPKGSFSTLEIQRTEQGDSAMYLCASSTSGASYEQYFGPGTRLTVT.

This clone showed up just a few times. The chain uses TRBV7-9 and TRBJ1-2; D not certain. Germline V lookup: CDR1 SEHNR, CDR2 FQNEAQ (reference sequence). The V and J ends lost 0 bases and 8 bases respectively, with 13 bases between them. This CDR3 spans 14 amino acids. The CDR3 coding sequence is TGTGCCAGCAGCTTAGCTAAGCCCGGCAGGGGCTACACCTTC. The encoded protein is CASSLAKPGRGYTF.

The DNA for the CDR3 is TGTGCCAGCAGCCGGGAGGGGACTAGCGGGAACCGTGAGTGGGAGACCCAGTACTTC. Residues: CASSREGTSGNREWETQYF. J is TRBJ2-5 and V is TRBV4-2, with 13 bases lining up with TRBD2. The ends lost 4 bases at V and 5 bases at J; junction bases unmatched: 16. Germline V gene lookup returns CDR1 LGHNA and CDR2 YNFKEQ. This CDR3 region has 19 residues.

This chain connects TRBV24-1 to TRBJ2-1; no clear D gene. V was clipped by 7 bases and J by 6 bases, with 6 bases between them. Germline V gene sequence: CDR1 KGHDR, CDR2 SFDVKD. The CDR3 has 11 amino acids. The CDR3 nucleotides are TGTGCCACCAGCCTTCTCAATGAGCAGTTCTTC. Its translation is CATSLLNEQFF.

This chain connects TRBV6-4 to TRBJ2-2; no clear D. The ends were cut back, 5 bases at V and 6 bases at J, with 10 bases in the middle. This CDR3 is 13 amino acids long. Germline CDR1 and CDR2: MRHNA and SNTAGT. The chain's CDR3 is CASSPEAAGELFF. In nucleotides, the CDR3 is TGTGCCAGCAGTCCCGAAGCCGCCGGGGAGCTGTTTTTT.

The chain combines TRBV5-1 with TRBJ2-5; TRBD2 might be the D (5 bases). The CDR3 has 14 residues. V was pared by 4 bases and J by 4 bases, with 14 bases between. Germline-derived CDR1 and CDR2 are SGHRS and YFSETQ. CDR3 sequence reads: CASSPAETSETQYF. For the CDR3, the DNA is TGCGCCAGCAGCCCAGCGGAGACCTCAGAGACCCAGTACTTC.

This clone has only a few counts. The chain recombines TRBV4-2 with TRBJ2-1, with 7 bases aligning to TRBD2. V lost 4 bases to trimming and J lost 2 bases; unmatched junction nucleotides: 5. The CDR3 is made up of 15 amino acids. From germline, CDR1 is LGHNA and CDR2 YNFKEQ. In nucleotides, the CDR3 is TGTGCCAGCAGCCGAGCCGGGACTACCTACAATGAGCAGTTCTTC. Its protein is CASSRAGTTYNEQFF.